These 5 T cell receptor beta chains share one sample of origin, sequenced in a study of cytomegalovirus exposure and HLA in healthy donors. Amplification used 60 Vbeta primers and 13 Jbeta primers. The protocol was immunoSEQ multiplex PCR, while the TCRdb copy is restricted to in-frame clones and leaves out a portion. The table includes under 300,000 clones, 80% to 90% detected once. The sample taken for sequencing was PBMCs. All receptors come from a man in his forties in good health and CMV-seropositive.

The chain combines TRBV10-3 with TRBJ2-7, with 7 bases identical to TRBD1. V was clipped by 6 bases and J by 3 bases; unmatched bases: 8. There are 14 residues in the CDR3. Germline CDR1 and CDR2: ENHRY and SYGVKD. CDR3 amino acids: CAIRHGQEDYEQYF. The CDR3 nucleotides are TGTGCCATCAGACACGGACAGGAAGACTACGAGCAGTACTTC.

The rearrangement joins TRBV2 to TRBJ2-7; TRBD1 agrees at 9 bases. Trimming cost V 9 bases and J 2 bases; bases outside gene matches: 8. The V gene's germline CDR1 is SNHLY and CDR2 FYNNEI. The CDR3 is 14 amino acids. CDR3 bases: TGTGCCAGAGCGCCGGGACAGGGAGCCTACGAGCAGTACTTC. Amino acid sequence: CARAPGQGAYEQYF.

The rearrangement uses TRBV28 and TRBJ2-1, with a tentative D call TRBD1 (5 bases). CDR3 length: 14 amino acids. The germline V gene has CDR1 MDHEN and CDR2 SYDVKM. Trimming stripped 6 bases from V and 3 bases from J, with 12 bases between. The CDR3 coding sequence is TGTGCCAGCAGGAAACAGGAATACTACAATGAGCAGTTCTTC. Translation gives CASRKQEYYNEQFF.

This chain joins TRBV19 and TRBJ2-3; 13 bases fit TRBD2. CDR3 length equals 16 residues. J was trimmed by 4 bases and V by 4 bases; bases with no gene match: 5. CDR1 and CDR2 from the germline V gene are LNHDA and SQIVND (reference sequence). CDR3 amino acids: CASSRGLAGRADTQYF. The CDR3 coding sequence is TGTGCCAGTAGTAGGGGACTAGCGGGAAGGGCAGATACGCAGTATTTT.

The chain is built from TRBV7-2 and TRBJ2-1, with D tentatively TRBD2 (5 bases). Germline V gives CDR1 SGHTA, CDR2 FQGNSA. The V and J ends lost 5 bases and 4 bases respectively, with 18 bases between them. The CDR3 is made up of 16 amino acids. DNA for the CDR3: TGTGCCAGCAGCCCGATACCCGGAGGTGGATACAATGAGCAGTTCTTC. Translating it yields CASSPIPGGGYNEQFF.